This T cell receptor beta chain was recorded in a study of T cells after yellow fever vaccination. Study conclusions and caveats: After the booster, roughly 96% of CD4 and more than 85% of CD8 primary-response clones were re-detected. Although the secondary response was weaker, it peaked faster, at day 5 versus 15.

Trimming took 0 bases from V and 6 from J, leaving 12 bases between them. Per germline, CDR1 LGHNA and CDR2 YNFKEQ. This CDR3 comprises 14 residues. The table lists this clonotype with a few counts. What it binds is not known. As TCR cDNA was made by 5'RACE template switching, a universal primer site and UMIs were added. TCRdb passed the 5' RACE reads through MiXCR, listing each CDR3 protein once. This table has 300,000 to 400,000 distinct CDR3 sequences, roughly 8.4% appearing once. The J gene is TRBJ2-7, the V gene TRBV4-2; D not resolved. Here the sequenced sample was PBMCs, taken around 45 days after the first yellow fever vaccination. This TCR was sampled from a man between 18 and 29 years old who received the YFV17D yellow fever vaccine. This CDR3 is CASSQETGVGEQYF. In DNA form, the CDR3 reads TGTGCCAGCAGCCAAGAAACTGGGGTCGGCGAGCAGTACTTC.